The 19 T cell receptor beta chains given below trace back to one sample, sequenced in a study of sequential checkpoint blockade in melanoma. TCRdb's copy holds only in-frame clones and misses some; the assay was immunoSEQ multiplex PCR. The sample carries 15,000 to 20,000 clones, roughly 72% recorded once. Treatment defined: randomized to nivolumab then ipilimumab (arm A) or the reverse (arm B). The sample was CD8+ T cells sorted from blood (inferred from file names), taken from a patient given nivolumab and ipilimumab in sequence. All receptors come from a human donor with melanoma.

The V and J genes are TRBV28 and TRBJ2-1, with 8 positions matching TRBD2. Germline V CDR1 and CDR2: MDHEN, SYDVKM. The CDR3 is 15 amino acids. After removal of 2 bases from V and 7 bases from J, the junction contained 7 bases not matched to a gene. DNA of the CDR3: TGTGCCAGCAGTTTAGACTCCGGGACTAGTAATGAGCAGTTCTTC. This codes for CASSLDSGTSNEQFF.

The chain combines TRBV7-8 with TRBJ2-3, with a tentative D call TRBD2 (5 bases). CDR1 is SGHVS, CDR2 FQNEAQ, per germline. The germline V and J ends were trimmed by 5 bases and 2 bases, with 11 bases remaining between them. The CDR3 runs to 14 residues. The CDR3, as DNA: TGTGCCAGCAGCCGGATCGGGGACACAGATACGCAGTATTTT. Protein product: CASSRIGDTDTQYF. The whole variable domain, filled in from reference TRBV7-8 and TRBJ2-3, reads GAGVSQSPRYKVAKRGQDVALRCDPISGHVSLFWYQQALGQGPEFLTYFQNEAQLDKSGLPSDRFFAERPEGSVSTLKIQRTQQEDSAVYLCASSRIGDTDTQYFGPGTRLTVL.

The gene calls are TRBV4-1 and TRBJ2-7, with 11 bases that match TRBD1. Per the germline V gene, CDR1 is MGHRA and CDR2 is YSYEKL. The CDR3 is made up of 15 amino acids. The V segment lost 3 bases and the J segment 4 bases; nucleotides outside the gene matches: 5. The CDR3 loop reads CASSHPGQGVYEQYF. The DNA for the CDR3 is TGCGCCAGCAGCCATCCGGGACAGGGGGTATACGAGCAGTACTTC.

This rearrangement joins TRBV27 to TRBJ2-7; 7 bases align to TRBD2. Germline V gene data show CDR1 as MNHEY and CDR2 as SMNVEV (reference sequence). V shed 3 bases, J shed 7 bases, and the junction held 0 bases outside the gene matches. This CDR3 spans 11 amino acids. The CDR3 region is CASSFGGEQYF. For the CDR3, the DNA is TGTGCCAGCAGTTTCGGGGGGGAGCAGTACTTC.

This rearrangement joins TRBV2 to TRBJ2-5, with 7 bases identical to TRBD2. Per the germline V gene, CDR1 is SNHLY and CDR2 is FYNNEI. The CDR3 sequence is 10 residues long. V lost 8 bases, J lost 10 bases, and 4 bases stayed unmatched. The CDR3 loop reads CASQRGDQYF. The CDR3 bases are TGTGCCAGCCAACGGGGGGACCAGTACTTC.

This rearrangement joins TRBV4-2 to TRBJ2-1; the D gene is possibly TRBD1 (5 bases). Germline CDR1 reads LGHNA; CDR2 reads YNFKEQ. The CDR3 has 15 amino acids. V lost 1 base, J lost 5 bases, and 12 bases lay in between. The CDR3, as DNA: TGTGCCAGCAGCCAAGCGACAGAACCTCACAATGAGCAGTTCTTC. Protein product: CASSQATEPHNEQFF.

The CDR3 sequence: CASSSGPTGEQYF. The CDR3 DNA reads TGTGCCAGCAGCTCGGGACCGACAGGCGAGCAGTACTTC. J is TRBJ2-7 and V is TRBV7-6; TRBD1 is a possible D gene (6 bases). The CDR3 has 13 residues. Germline V gene lookup returns CDR1 SGHVS and CDR2 FNYEAQ. The ends were cut back, 4 bases at V and 6 bases at J, with 13 bases in the middle. Drawing the rest from reference TRBV7-6 and TRBJ2-7, the complete variable domain is GAGVSQSPRYKVTKRGQDVALRCDPISGHVSLYWYRQALGQGPEFLTYFNYEAQQDKSGLPNDRFSAERPEGSISTLTIQRTEQRDSAMYRCASSSGPTGEQYFGPGTRLTVT.

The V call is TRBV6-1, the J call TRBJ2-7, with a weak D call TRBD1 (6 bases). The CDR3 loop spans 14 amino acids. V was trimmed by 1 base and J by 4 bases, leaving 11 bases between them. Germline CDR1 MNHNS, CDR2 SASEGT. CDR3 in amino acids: CASSEGTGWYEQYF. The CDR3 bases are TGTGCCAGCAGTGAAGGAACAGGGTGGTACGAGCAGTACTTC.

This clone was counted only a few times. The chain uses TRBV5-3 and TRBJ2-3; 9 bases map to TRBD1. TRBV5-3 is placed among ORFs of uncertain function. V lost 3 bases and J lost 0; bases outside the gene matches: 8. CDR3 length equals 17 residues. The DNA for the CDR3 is TGTGCCAGAAGCTGCGCCGGGACAGGGTCTAGCACAGATACGCAGTATTTT. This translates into CARSCAGTGSSTDTQYF.

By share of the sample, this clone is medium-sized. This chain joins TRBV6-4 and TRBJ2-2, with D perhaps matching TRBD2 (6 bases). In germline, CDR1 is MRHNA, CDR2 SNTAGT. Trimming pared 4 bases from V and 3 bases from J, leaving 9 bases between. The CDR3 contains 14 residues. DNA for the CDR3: TGTGCCAGCAGTGCGGGCGGGGACACCGGGGAGCTGTTTTTT. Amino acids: CASSAGGDTGELFF.

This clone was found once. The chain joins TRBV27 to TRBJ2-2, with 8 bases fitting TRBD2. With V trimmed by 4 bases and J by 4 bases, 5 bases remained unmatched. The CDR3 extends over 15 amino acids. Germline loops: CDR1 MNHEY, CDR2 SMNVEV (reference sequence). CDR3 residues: CASSSTGGSTGELFF. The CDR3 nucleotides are TGTGCCAGCAGTTCTACGGGGGGGAGCACCGGGGAGCTGTTTTTT.

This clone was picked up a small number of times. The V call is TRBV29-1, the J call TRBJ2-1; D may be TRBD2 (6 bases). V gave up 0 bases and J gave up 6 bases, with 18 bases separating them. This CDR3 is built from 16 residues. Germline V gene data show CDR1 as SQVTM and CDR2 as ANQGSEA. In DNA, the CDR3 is TGCAGCGTTGAAGATCCCGAGGGGCGGGACCTCAATGAGCAGTTCTTC. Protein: CSVEDPEGRDLNEQFF.

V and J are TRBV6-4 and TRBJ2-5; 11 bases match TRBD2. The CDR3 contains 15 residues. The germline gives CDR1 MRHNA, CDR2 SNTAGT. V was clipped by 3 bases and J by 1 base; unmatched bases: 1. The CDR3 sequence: CASSETSGGQETQYF. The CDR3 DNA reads TGTGCCAGCAGTGAAACTAGCGGGGGCCAAGAGACCCAGTACTTC.

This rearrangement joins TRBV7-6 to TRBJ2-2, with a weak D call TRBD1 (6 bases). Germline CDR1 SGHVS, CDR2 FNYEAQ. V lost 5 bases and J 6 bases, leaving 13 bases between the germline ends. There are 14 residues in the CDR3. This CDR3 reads CASSPRGGAGELFF. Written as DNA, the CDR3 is TGTGCCAGCAGCCCCCGAGGGGGTGCCGGGGAGCTGTTTTTT.

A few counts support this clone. The CDR3 protein is CASSLGGPEQYF. DNA for the CDR3: TGTGCCAGCAGCTTAGGGGGCCCCGAGCAGTACTTC. V usage is TRBV9 and J usage is TRBJ2-7; TRBD1 agrees at 7 bases. This CDR3 is built from 12 residues. Germline loops: CDR1 SGDLS, CDR2 YYNGEE. Trimming at V came to 4 bases and at J to 6 bases, leaving 4 bases not matched to a gene.

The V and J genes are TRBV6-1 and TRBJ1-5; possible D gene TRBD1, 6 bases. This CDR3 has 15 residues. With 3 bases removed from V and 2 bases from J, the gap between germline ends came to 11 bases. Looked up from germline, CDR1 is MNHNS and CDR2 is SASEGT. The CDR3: CASSDRSGGNQPQHF. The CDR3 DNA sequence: TGTGCCAGCAGTGATCGCTCAGGGGGCAATCAGCCCCAGCATTTT.

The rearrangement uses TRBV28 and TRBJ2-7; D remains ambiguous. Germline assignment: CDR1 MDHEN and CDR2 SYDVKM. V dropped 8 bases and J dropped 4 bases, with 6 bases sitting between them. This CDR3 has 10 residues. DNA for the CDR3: TGTGCCAGCTCCAGGTACGAGCAGTACTTC. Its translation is CASSRYEQYF.

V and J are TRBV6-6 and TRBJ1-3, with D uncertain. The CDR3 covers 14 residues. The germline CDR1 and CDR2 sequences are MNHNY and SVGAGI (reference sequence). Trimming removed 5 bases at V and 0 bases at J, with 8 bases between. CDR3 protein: CASSHTNSGNTIYF. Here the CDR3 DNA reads TGTGCCAGCAGTCACACCAACTCTGGAAACACCATATATTTT.

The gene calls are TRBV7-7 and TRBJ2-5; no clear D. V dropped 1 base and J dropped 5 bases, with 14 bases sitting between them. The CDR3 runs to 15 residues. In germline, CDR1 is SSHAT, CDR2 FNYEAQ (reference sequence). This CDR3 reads CASSLDLGSQETQYF. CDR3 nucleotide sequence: TGTGCCAGCAGCTTAGACCTAGGTTCCCAGGAGACCCAGTACTTC.